Each of the 5 T cell receptor beta chains below was sequenced from the same sample in a study of blood T cell repertoires in COVID-19. The assay was immunoSEQ multiplex PCR, and TCRdb's table has in-frame clones only and misses some. The repertoire holds tens of thousands of clones, with around 76% as singletons. Specimen: peripheral blood. The receptors were gathered from a man between 65 and 80 years old with active or convalescent COVID-19.

The rearrangement links TRBV6-1 to TRBJ2-3; 8 bases line up with TRBD1. V trimming: 3 bases; J trimming: 1 base; junction bases outside the gene matches: 6. This CDR3 contains 16 residues. Germline V CDR1 and CDR2: MNHNS, SASEGT. The CDR3 sequence: CASSDPGQGGTDTQYF. The CDR3 DNA sequence: TGTGCCAGCAGTGACCCCGGACAGGGTGGCACAGATACGCAGTATTTT.

The V call is TRBV5-8, the J call TRBJ2-7; TRBD2 aligns across 8 bases. The trim removed 4 bases at V and 1 base at J, leaving 1 base unmatched. Germline CDR1 and CDR2: SGHTS and YDEGEE. CDR3 length: 13 residues. In DNA, the CDR3 is TGTGCCAGCAGCAGCGGGAGTTCCTACGAGCAGTACTTC. This gives the protein CASSSGSSYEQYF.

This sequence joins TRBV28 and TRBJ1-1; TRBD1 agrees at 9 bases. The CDR3 sequence is 15 residues long. V lost 0 bases to trimming and J lost 2 bases; unmatched junction nucleotides: 1. Germline lookup yields CDR1 MDHEN and CDR2 SYDVKM. CDR3 sequence (DNA): TGTGCCAGCAGTTTATGGGACAGGGGAAACACTGAAGCTTTCTTT. As protein: CASSLWDRGNTEAFF.

The J gene is TRBJ1-4, the V gene TRBV4-2; D is uncertain. CDR3 length equals 17 residues. Trimming left V 1 base short and J 4 bases short, with 16 bases between. Germline values: CDR1 LGHNA, CDR2 YNFKEQ. CDR3 protein: CASSQAPFTEVNEKLFF. The CDR3 coding sequence is TGTGCCAGCAGCCAAGCGCCCTTCACAGAAGTTAATGAAAAACTGTTTTTT.

The gene calls are TRBV28 and TRBJ1-6, with a possible D match to TRBD1 (6 bases). V dropped 7 bases and J dropped 6 bases, with 10 bases sitting between them. Per germline, CDR1 MDHEN and CDR2 SYDVKM. This CDR3 spans 13 amino acids. The CDR3 loop is CASMDSRNSPLHF. The DNA for the CDR3 is TGTGCCAGCATGGACAGCCGTAATTCACCCCTCCACTTT. The variable domain in full, with the rest retrieved from reference TRBV28 and TRBJ1-6, is DVKVTQSSRYLVKRTGEKVFLECVQDMDHENMFWYRQDPGLGLRLIYFSYDVKMKEKGDIPEGYSVSREKKERFSLILESASTNQTSMYLCASMDSRNSPLHFGNGTRLTVT.